Below, 26 T cell receptor beta chains from the same sample are listed, as sequenced in a study of cytomegalovirus exposure and HLA in healthy donors. PCR involved 60 Vbeta and 13 Jbeta primers. Generated by immunoSEQ multiplex PCR, the TCRdb table keeps only in-frame clones and is missing some. The table lists over 70,000 clones, around 80% of them singletons. The specimen was PBMCs. These receptors all come from a male donor in good health and CMV-seropositive.

The chain recombines TRBV14 with TRBJ1-4; maybe TRBD1 (5 bases). The germline V gene has CDR1 SGHDN and CDR2 FVKESK. The CDR3 length is 18 residues. The germline V and J ends were trimmed by 1 base and 2 bases, with 17 bases remaining between them. CDR3 nucleotides: TGTGCCAGCAGCCAAGGTGTATCGCAGGGATTGACTAATGAAAAACTGTTTTTT. It encodes CASSQGVSQGLTNEKLFF. Looking up the rest from reference TRBV14 and TRBJ1-4 gives the full variable domain: EAGVTQFPSHSVIEKGQTVTLRCDPISGHDNLYWYRRVMGKEIKFLLHFVKESKQDESGMPNNRFLAERTGGTYSTLKVQPAELEDSGVYFCASSQGVSQGLTNEKLFFGSGTQLSVL.

The gene calls are TRBV6-6 and TRBJ2-3, with 9 positions matching TRBD2. The CDR3 has 16 residues. Losses at the gene ends were 4 bases for V and 0 bases for J; bases not matched to a gene: 5. The V gene's germline CDR1 is MNHNY and CDR2 SVGAGI (reference sequence). CDR3 DNA sequence: TGTGCCAGCAGTTCCGGACTAGCGATGAGCACAGATACGCAGTATTTT. Residues: CASSSGLAMSTDTQYF.

The table lists this clone with many counts. The V call is TRBV6-6, the J call TRBJ2-7; the D gene is possibly TRBD1 (6 bases). Deletions cut 5 bases from V and 7 bases from J, with 12 bases between. The CDR3 length is 12 residues. Looked up from germline, CDR1 is MNHNY and CDR2 is SVGAGI (reference sequence). Here the CDR3 reads CASSRTDREQYF. The CDR3, as DNA: TGTGCCAGCAGTAGGACAGACCGGGAGCAGTACTTC.

V gene TRBV6-5 combines with J gene TRBJ1-1, with D perhaps matching TRBD1 (6 bases). Trimming removed 4 bases from V and 6 bases from J, with 12 bases in between. Germline CDR1 is MNHEY and CDR2 is SVGAGI. This CDR3 has 13 amino acids. Here the CDR3 reads CASSSNHRAEAFF. The CDR3 DNA reads as TGTGCCAGCAGTTCTAACCACAGGGCTGAAGCTTTCTTT.

This chain joins TRBV27 and TRBJ1-1; 7 nucleotides agree with TRBD1. Germline CDR1 MNHEY, CDR2 SMNVEV (reference sequence). Losses at the gene ends were 3 bases for V and 4 bases for J; bases not matched to a gene: 5. This CDR3 has 14 residues. This chain's CDR3 is CASSFDRVVTEAFF. In nucleotides, the CDR3 is TGTGCCAGCAGTTTTGACAGGGTTGTCACTGAAGCTTTCTTT.

In its sample, this clone was seen a few times. The J gene is TRBJ2-2, the V gene TRBV4-2; 11 bases map to TRBD2. The V gene end was trimmed by 2 bases and the J gene end by 4 bases; junction bases not matched to a gene: 0. CDR1 and CDR2 from the germline V gene are LGHNA and YNFKEQ. The CDR3 runs to 15 residues. The CDR3 spells CASSQLAGGTGELFF. The CDR3 DNA reads as TGTGCCAGCAGCCAACTAGCGGGAGGCACCGGGGAGCTGTTTTTT.

The rearrangement joins TRBV6-4 to TRBJ2-3; unclear D gene. The CDR3 is 15 residues long. Deletions cut 6 bases from V and 2 bases from J, with 15 bases between. Germline CDR1 is MRHNA and CDR2 is SNTAGT. The CDR3 loop reads CASSFHQNPTDTQYF. For the CDR3, the DNA is TGTGCCAGCAGCTTCCATCAGAACCCCACAGATACGCAGTATTTT.

The rearrangement uses TRBV7-8 and TRBJ2-5; TRBD1 might be the D (6 bases). The V gene's germline CDR1 is SGHVS and CDR2 FQNEAQ. V lost 5 bases and J 4 bases, leaving 17 bases between the germline ends. The CDR3 extends over 15 amino acids. CDR3 amino acids: CASSPPQAGAETQYF. In DNA form, the CDR3 reads TGTGCCAGCAGCCCCCCCCAGGCAGGGGCAGAGACCCAGTACTTC.

CDR3 coding DNA: TGTGCCAGTAGTCGGGACAGCGCTAACTATGGCTACACCTTC. Amino acid sequence: CASSRDSANYGYTF. The rearrangement joins TRBV19 to TRBJ1-2, with 7 bases that match TRBD1. This CDR3 comprises 14 residues. The J segment lost 0 bases and the V segment lost 5 bases, leaving 3 bases of the junction unmatched. Germline loops: CDR1 LNHDA, CDR2 SQIVND (reference sequence). The variable domain in full, completed from reference TRBV19 and TRBJ1-2, reads DGGITQSPKYLFRKEGQNVTLSCEQNLNHDAMYWYRQDPGQGLRLIYYSQIVNDFQKGDIAEGYSVSREKKESFPLTVTSAQKNPTAFYLCASSRDSANYGYTFGSGTRLTVV.

In DNA form, the CDR3 reads TGTGCCAGCTCACCACGACAGGGGGCGGATACGCAGTATTTT. The encoded protein is CASSPRQGADTQYF. V and J are TRBV18 and TRBJ2-3; 10 bases match TRBD1. Germline CDR1 KGHSH, CDR2 LQKENI. After removal of 1 base from V and 6 bases from J, the junction contained 1 base not matched to a gene. The CDR3 length is 14 residues.

The gene calls are TRBV5-1 and TRBJ2-1; the match to TRBD2 covers 8 bases. CDR3 size: 17 residues. The germline CDR1 and CDR2 sequences are SGHRS and YFSETQ. V lost 3 bases, J lost 5 bases, and 13 bases stayed unmatched. Written as DNA, the CDR3 is TGCGCCAGCAGCTCTAGGTCCGGGACTAGTTCGAACAATGAGCAGTTCTTC. Translation: CASSSRSGTSSNNEQFF.

This clone was recorded a few times. The CDR3 bases are TGTGCCTGGAGTGCCGGGACTAGCCGCGAGCAGTACTTC. Protein: CAWSAGTSREQYF. The chain has TRBV30 and TRBJ2-7, with 9 bases fitting TRBD2. J lost 6 bases, V lost 1 base, and 4 bases had no gene match. The CDR3 extends over 13 amino acids. Germline assignment: CDR1 GTSNPN and CDR2 SVGIG (reference sequence).

The chain uses TRBV29-1 and TRBJ2-7; D is unclear. Germline CDR1 and CDR2: SQVTM and ANQGSEA. The CDR3 covers 13 residues. Trimming left V 1 base short and J 2 bases short, with 9 bases between. The CDR3 region has the DNA TGCAGCGTTGAAGGGTCAGGAACCTACGAGCAGTACTTC. Translation gives CSVEGSGTYEQYF.

J is TRBJ2-3 and V is TRBV4-3, with no clear D. V was trimmed by 1 base and J by 9 bases, leaving 14 bases between them. Per the germline V gene, CDR1 is LGHNA and CDR2 is YSLEER. CDR3 length: 14 amino acids. The CDR3: CASSQATATPTQYF. As DNA, the CDR3 is TGCGCCAGCAGCCAAGCGACCGCGACACCAACGCAGTATTTT.

The chain is built from TRBV19 and TRBJ2-3, with a tentative D call TRBD2 (5 bases). The germline CDR1 and CDR2 sequences are LNHDA and SQIVND (reference sequence). The V gene lost 5 bases and the J gene lost 4 bases, with 10 bases spanning the gap. The CDR3 runs to 13 residues. This CDR3 reads CASSQAGADTQYF. In nucleotides, the CDR3 is TGTGCCAGTAGTCAGGCGGGCGCAGATACGCAGTATTTT.

J is TRBJ2-7 and V is TRBV14, with 9 bases that match TRBD2. Germline assignment: CDR1 SGHDN and CDR2 FVKESK. V trimming: 0 bases; J trimming: 2 bases; junction bases outside the gene matches: 8. The length of the CDR3 is 17 residues. The CDR3 is CASSQDLRTSVTYEQYF. DNA for the CDR3: TGTGCCAGCAGCCAAGATTTAAGGACTAGCGTTACCTACGAGCAGTACTTC.

The chain joins TRBV30 to TRBJ1-6, with D hard to call. V lost 3 bases and J lost 6, with 12 bases in between. CDR3 length: 14 amino acids. Germline-derived CDR1 and CDR2 are GTSNPN and SVGIG (reference sequence). DNA of the CDR3: TGTGCCTGGAGATCGGGGTTCCCTAATTCACCCCTCCACTTT. Its protein product is CAWRSGFPNSPLHF.

The chain employs TRBV7-2 and TRBJ2-5; D may be TRBD1 (6 bases). V gave up 1 base and J gave up 1 base, with 7 bases separating them. The CDR3 is made up of 14 amino acids. CDR1 is SGHTA, CDR2 FQGNSA, per germline. CDR3 region: CASSLVGGQETQYF. As DNA, the CDR3 is TGTGCCAGCAGCTTAGTAGGGGGCCAAGAGACCCAGTACTTC. Variable domain in full (rest from reference TRBV7-2 and TRBJ2-5): GAGVSQSPSNKVTEKGKDVELRCDPISGHTALYWYRQSLGQGLEFLIYFQGNSAPDKSGLPSDRFSAERTGGSVSTLTIQRTQQEDSAVYLCASSLVGGQETQYFGPGTRLLVL.

J is TRBJ2-1 and V is TRBV19, with unresolved D. The CDR3 contains 15 residues. V lost 5 bases and J lost 1, with 12 bases in between. The germline gives CDR1 LNHDA, CDR2 SQIVND (reference sequence). The CDR3 DNA sequence: TGTGCCAGTAGTCCCTTAGCTGGGTCCTACAATGAGCAGTTCTTC. Its protein is CASSPLAGSYNEQFF.

The chain employs TRBV15 and TRBJ2-1, with a weak D call TRBD2 (5 bases). V shed 0 bases and J shed 7 bases, with 13 bases lying between them. This CDR3 contains 15 residues. Germline V gene sequence: CDR1 LNHNV, CDR2 YYDKDF (reference sequence). CDR3 sequence reads: CATSRDSARGNEQFF. The CDR3 nucleotides are TGTGCCACCAGCAGAGATAGCGCCCGAGGTAATGAGCAGTTCTTC.

This clone was seen just once. The chain uses TRBV5-8 and TRBJ2-5; D gene uncertain. The CDR3 has 14 amino acids. CDR1 is SGHTS, CDR2 YDEGEE, per germline. V gave up 2 bases and J gave up 3 bases, with 11 bases separating them. CDR3 sequence (DNA): TGTGCCAGCAGCTTTGTGTCCAAAAAAGAGACCCAGTACTTC. Translation gives CASSFVSKKETQYF.

The chain couples TRBV7-6 to TRBJ2-5; 8 bases are shared with TRBD2. This CDR3 has 16 amino acids. CDR1 and CDR2 (germline): SGHVS, FNYEAQ. After removal of 5 bases from V and 1 base from J, the junction contained 9 bases not matched to a gene. The CDR3 region has the DNA TGTGCCAGCAGCCCGCGTATCGGGAGGGCCCAAGAGACCCAGTACTTC. It is translated as CASSPRIGRAQETQYF.

The rearrangement links TRBV5-8 to TRBJ2-7, with unresolved D. CDR3 length: 17 amino acids. The V and J ends lost 1 base and 3 bases respectively, with 20 bases between them. Germline-derived CDR1 and CDR2 are SGHTS and YDEGEE. The CDR3: CASSLWLVDGYGYEQYF. The CDR3 coding sequence is TGTGCCAGCAGCTTGTGGCTAGTGGATGGATACGGCTACGAGCAGTACTTC.

This chain uses TRBV19 with TRBJ1-5; D remains unclear. The CDR3 has 12 amino acids. Germline V CDR1 and CDR2: LNHDA, SQIVND (reference sequence). Trimming left V 2 bases short and J 9 bases short, with 8 bases between. CDR3 sequence reads: CASSIRSGPQHF. The CDR3 DNA follows: TGTGCCAGTAGTATACGGTCAGGGCCCCAGCATTTT. Drawing the rest from reference TRBV19 and TRBJ1-5, the complete variable domain is DGGITQSPKYLFRKEGQNVTLSCEQNLNHDAMYWYRQDPGQGLRLIYYSQIVNDFQKGDIAEGYSVSREKKESFPLTVTSAQKNPTAFYLCASSIRSGPQHFGDGTRLSIL.

The V gene is TRBV5-1, the J gene TRBJ2-1; 10 nucleotides align to TRBD2. This CDR3 comprises 17 residues. The germline gives CDR1 SGHRS, CDR2 YFSETQ. Trimming cost V 4 bases and J 0 bases; bases outside gene matches: 7. The CDR3 is CASSRSSGSPSYNEQFF. The DNA for the CDR3 is TGCGCCAGCAGCCGATCTAGCGGGAGTCCCTCCTACAATGAGCAGTTCTTC.

The rearrangement uses TRBV9 and TRBJ1-2, with 9 bases aligning to TRBD1. Losses at the gene ends were 4 bases for V and 5 bases for J; bases not matched to a gene: 9. Germline V gene data show CDR1 as SGDLS and CDR2 as YYNGEE. The CDR3 has 15 residues. CDR3 nucleotide sequence: TGTGCCAGCAGCATCCTACCGGGACAGGGTTATGGCTACACCTTC. This encodes CASSILPGQGYGYTF.